The 18 T cell receptor beta chains reported below all come from one sample, sequenced in a study of shared clonotypes between healthy human individuals. TCRdb keeps only in-frame clones here, not all; method: immunoSEQ multiplex PCR. The sample yields around 2,000,000 clones, under 95% seen once. Naive CD8 cells were CD45RO-negative, positively selected for CCR7, excluding terminally differentiated effector memory CD45RA+ cells. Specimen: naive CD8+ T cells from PBMCs. The receptor set was obtained from a young man in good health. Some clones in this sample may be carry-over from other donors' samples.

The rearrangement joins TRBV7-6 to TRBJ1-4; possible D gene TRBD1, 5 bases. Germline lookup yields CDR1 SGHVS and CDR2 FNYEAQ. The CDR3 sequence is 15 residues long. Trimming removed 2 bases from V and 8 bases from J, with 15 bases in between. The DNA for the CDR3 is TGTGCCAGCAGCTTATTCGACAGCCGTAGAGAAAAACTGTTTTTT. Translation: CASSLFDSRREKLFF.

The V gene is TRBV19, the J gene TRBJ2-1, with 8 nucleotides matching TRBD2. The V segment lost 5 bases and the J segment 7 bases; nucleotides outside the gene matches: 13. Germline loops: CDR1 LNHDA, CDR2 SQIVND (reference sequence). The CDR3 contains 16 residues. Written as DNA, the CDR3 is TGTGCCAGTAGTTTGTTGCGGGAGGTCCCTCGGAATGAGCAGTTCTTC. Translation gives CASSLLREVPRNEQFF.

This chain uses TRBV6-6 with TRBJ2-3; TRBD1 agrees at 9 bases. The V gene end was trimmed by 5 bases and the J gene end by 4 bases; junction bases not matched to a gene: 10. CDR1 MNHNY and CDR2 SVGAGI come from the germline V gene (reference sequence). CDR3 size: 16 residues. The CDR3 DNA is TGTGCCAGCAGTCCTAACGGGGACAGGGCTCCAGATACGCAGTATTTT. Translated, it gives CASSPNGDRAPDTQYF.

The chain is built from TRBV2 and TRBJ2-1; 8 bases fit TRBD2. There are 15 residues in the CDR3. The V segment lost 4 bases and the J segment 1 base; nucleotides outside the gene matches: 3. Per the germline V gene, CDR1 is SNHLY and CDR2 is FYNNEI. CDR3 nucleotides: TGTGCCAGCAGTGCGCCTAGCGGGTCCTACAATGAGCAGTTCTTC. This encodes CASSAPSGSYNEQFF.

About this clone: The junction does not match germline at one end; this may be a read error. The chain links TRBV9 to TRBJ2-7; 8 bases map to TRBD2. Germline values: CDR1 SGDLS, CDR2 YYNGEE. The CDR3 is 18 residues long. The CDR3 reads CASSPRLAGTFTSSEQYF. CDR3 coding DNA: TGTGCCAGCAGCCCCCGGTTAGCGGGAACTTTTACCTCCTCCGAGCAGTACTTC. The full variable domain, in which reference TRBV9 and TRBJ2-7 provide the parts outside the CDR3, is DSGVTQTPKHLITATGQRVTLRCSPRSGDLSVYWYQQSLDQGLQFLIQYYNGEERAKGNILERFSAQQFPDLHSELNLSSLELGDSALYFCASSPRLAGTFTSSEQYFGPGTRLTVT.

The chain employs TRBV9 and TRBJ2-2; D perhaps matches TRBD1 (6 bases). The V end was cut by 3 bases, the J end by 0 bases, with 12 bases between. Germline V lookup: CDR1 SGDLS, CDR2 YYNGEE. CDR3 size: 16 residues. CDR3 loop: CASSAAGTSNTGELFF. CDR3 in DNA: TGTGCCAGCAGCGCAGCCGGGACATCGAACACCGGGGAGCTGTTTTTT.

This sequence joins TRBV10-1 and TRBJ2-7; 7 bases fit TRBD2. Trimming took 1 base from V and 2 from J; bases not matched to a gene: 5. The CDR3 contains 15 residues. Germline CDR1 is WNHNN and CDR2 is SYGVQD (reference sequence). CDR3 DNA: TGCGCCAGCAGTGAGTACAAAGCGGGACCCTACGAGCAGTACTTC. Amino acid sequence: CASSEYKAGPYEQYF.

This rearrangement joins TRBV5-1 to TRBJ1-1; D call uncertain. The ends were cut back, 4 bases at V and 6 bases at J, with 10 bases in the middle. The CDR3 sequence is 12 residues long. Germline V gene data show CDR1 as SGHRS and CDR2 as YFSETQ. CDR3 loop: CASSVIGAEAFF. The CDR3 DNA reads TGCGCCAGCAGCGTGATAGGTGCTGAAGCTTTCTTT.

On this clone itself: The same CDR3 arises from other DNA sequences in this sample as well. The chain joins TRBV27 to TRBJ2-7, with 9 bases aligning to TRBD1. Germline lookup yields CDR1 MNHEY and CDR2 SMNVEV (reference sequence). V lost 4 bases, J lost 4 bases, and 8 bases stayed unmatched. The length of the CDR3 is 15 residues. The CDR3 reads CASSSRGTGIYEQYF. CDR3 bases: TGTGCCAGCAGTTCAAGGGGGACAGGGATTTACGAGCAGTACTTC.

The J gene is TRBJ2-1, the V gene TRBV13; D may be TRBD2 (6 bases). The V and J ends lost 5 bases and 3 bases respectively, with 14 bases between them. The CDR3 loop spans 15 amino acids. Germline assignment: CDR1 PRHDT and CDR2 FYEKMQ (reference sequence). CDR3 sequence reads: CASSQLAELYNEQFF. The CDR3 DNA reads TGTGCCAGCAGCCAATTAGCGGAACTCTACAATGAGCAGTTCTTC.

The chain joins TRBV5-1 to TRBJ1-4; TRBD1 aligns across 7 bases. J lost 5 bases, V lost 5 bases, and 12 bases had no gene match. The CDR3 has 16 amino acids. Germline V gene data show CDR1 as SGHRS and CDR2 as YFSETQ. The CDR3, as DNA: TGCGCCAGCAGAGGACAGGAGGGACTCCTCAATGAAAAACTGTTTTTT. This sequence encodes CASRGQEGLLNEKLFF.

The rearrangement joins TRBV13 to TRBJ1-2, with 7 bases that match TRBD1. After removal of 0 bases from V and 2 bases from J, the junction contained 6 bases not matched to a gene. CDR1 and CDR2 (germline): PRHDT, FYEKMQ (reference sequence). The CDR3 is 16 residues long. The CDR3 loop reads CASSLGSAGGNYGYTF. Written as DNA, the CDR3 is TGTGCCAGCAGCTTAGGTTCTGCAGGGGGGAACTATGGCTACACCTTC.

The chain is built from TRBV27 and TRBJ1-2, with 10 positions matching TRBD1. CDR3 length: 12 amino acids. J was trimmed by 7 bases and V by 6 bases; bases with no gene match: 2. Germline values: CDR1 MNHEY, CDR2 SMNVEV (reference sequence). The CDR3 reads CASSRDRGGYTF. The CDR3 coding sequence is TGTGCCAGCAGCCGGGACAGGGGTGGCTACACCTTC.

This chain's CDR3 is CASRRQGDTGELFF. DNA of the CDR3: TGTGCCAGCAGGAGACAGGGGGATACCGGGGAGCTGTTTTTT. V and J are TRBV28 and TRBJ2-2; 9 nucleotides match TRBD1. Per the germline V gene, CDR1 is MDHEN and CDR2 is SYDVKM. CDR3 length: 14 residues. V shed 6 bases, J shed 5 bases, and the junction held 4 bases outside the gene matches. Supplemented by reference TRBV28 and TRBJ2-2, the full variable domain reads DVKVTQSSRYLVKRTGEKVFLECVQDMDHENMFWYRQDPGLGLRLIYFSYDVKMKEKGDIPEGYSVSREKKERFSLILESASTNQTSMYLCASRRQGDTGELFFGEGSRLTVL.

This rearrangement joins TRBV28 to TRBJ2-2; D ambiguous. V gave up 0 bases and J gave up 0 bases, with 8 bases separating them. The CDR3 sequence is 16 residues long. CDR1 is MDHEN, CDR2 SYDVKM, per germline. The CDR3, as DNA: TGTGCCAGCAGTTTATGGGCAGCTTCGAACACCGGGGAGCTGTTTTTT. This translates into CASSLWAASNTGELFF.

As regards this clone: This sample includes further DNA sequences coding for the same CDR3. This sequence joins TRBV7-9 and TRBJ1-5; no firm D call. The CDR3 has 14 residues. V was clipped by 1 base and J by 4 bases, with 8 bases between them. Germline-derived CDR1 and CDR2 are SEHNR and FQNEAQ (reference sequence). The CDR3 nucleotides are TGTGCCAGCAGCTTAGGCACGGGAAATCAGCCCCAGCATTTT. It codes for CASSLGTGNQPQHF.

In its sample, this clone was seen a few times. V and J are TRBV10-1 and TRBJ2-7, with D uncertain. The V and J ends lost 3 bases and 6 bases respectively, with 6 bases between them. The CDR3 runs to 11 residues. Per germline, CDR1 WNHNN and CDR2 SYGVQD (reference sequence). CDR3 amino acids: CASSEAGEQYF. The CDR3 nucleotides are TGCGCCAGCAGTGAAGCCGGCGAGCAGTACTTC.

V and J are TRBV7-9 and TRBJ1-6; D is possibly TRBD1 (5 bases). The germline CDR1 and CDR2 sequences are SEHNR and FQNEAQ (reference sequence). The ends were cut back, 1 base at V and 6 bases at J, with 10 bases in the middle. This CDR3 comprises 15 residues. The CDR3 bases are TGTGCCAGCAGCTTAGGACAGTACAGTAATTCACCCCTCCACTTT. It specifies CASSLGQYSNSPLHF.